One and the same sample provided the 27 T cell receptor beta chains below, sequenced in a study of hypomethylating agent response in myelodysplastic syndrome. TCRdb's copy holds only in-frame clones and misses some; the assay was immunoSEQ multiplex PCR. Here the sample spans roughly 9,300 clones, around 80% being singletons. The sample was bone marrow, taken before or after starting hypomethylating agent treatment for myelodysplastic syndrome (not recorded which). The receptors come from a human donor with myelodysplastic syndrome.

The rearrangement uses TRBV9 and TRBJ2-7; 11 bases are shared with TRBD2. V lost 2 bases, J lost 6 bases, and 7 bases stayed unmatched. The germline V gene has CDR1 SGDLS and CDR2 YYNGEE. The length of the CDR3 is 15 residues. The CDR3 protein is CASSVTSGRATEQYF. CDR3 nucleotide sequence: TGTGCCAGCAGCGTTACTAGCGGGAGAGCAACCGAGCAGTACTTC.

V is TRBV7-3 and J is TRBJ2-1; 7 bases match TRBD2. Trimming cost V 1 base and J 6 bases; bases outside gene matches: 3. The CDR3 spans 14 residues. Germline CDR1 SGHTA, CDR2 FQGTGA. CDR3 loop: CASSLSGSTNEQFF. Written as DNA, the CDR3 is TGTGCCAGCAGCTTAAGCGGGAGCACCAATGAGCAGTTCTTC.

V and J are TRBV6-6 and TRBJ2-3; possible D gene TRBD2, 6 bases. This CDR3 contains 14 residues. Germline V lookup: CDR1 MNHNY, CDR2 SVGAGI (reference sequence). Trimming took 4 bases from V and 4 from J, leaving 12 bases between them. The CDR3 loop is CASSSSTRSDTQYF. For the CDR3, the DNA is TGTGCCAGCAGTTCCTCGACTAGGTCAGATACGCAGTATTTT.

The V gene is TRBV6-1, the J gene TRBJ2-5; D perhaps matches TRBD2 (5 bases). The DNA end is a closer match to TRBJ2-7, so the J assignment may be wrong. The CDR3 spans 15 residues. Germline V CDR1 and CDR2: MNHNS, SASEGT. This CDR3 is CASSETLTAGYEQYF. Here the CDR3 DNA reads TGTGCCAGCAGTGAAACATTAACGGCGGGCTACGAGCAGTACTTC.

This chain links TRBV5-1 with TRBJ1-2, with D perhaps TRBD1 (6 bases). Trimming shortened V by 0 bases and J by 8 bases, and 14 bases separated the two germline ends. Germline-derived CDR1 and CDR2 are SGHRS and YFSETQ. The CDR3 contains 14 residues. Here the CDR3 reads CASSLAGGGQGYTF. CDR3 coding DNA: TGCGCCAGCAGCTTGGCCGGGGGGGGGCAAGGCTACACCTTC.

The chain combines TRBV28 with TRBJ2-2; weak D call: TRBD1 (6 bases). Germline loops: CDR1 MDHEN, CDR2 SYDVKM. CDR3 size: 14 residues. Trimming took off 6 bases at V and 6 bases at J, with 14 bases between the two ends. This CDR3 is CASRLRQVAGELFF. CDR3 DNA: TGTGCCAGCAGACTCCGACAGGTAGCCGGGGAGCTGTTTTTT.

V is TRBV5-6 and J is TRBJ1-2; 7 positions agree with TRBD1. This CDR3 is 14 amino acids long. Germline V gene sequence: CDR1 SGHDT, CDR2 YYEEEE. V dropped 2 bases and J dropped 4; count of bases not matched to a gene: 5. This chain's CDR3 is CASSLDRASYGYTF. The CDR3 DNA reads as TGTGCCAGCAGCTTAGACAGGGCCTCCTATGGCTACACCTTC.

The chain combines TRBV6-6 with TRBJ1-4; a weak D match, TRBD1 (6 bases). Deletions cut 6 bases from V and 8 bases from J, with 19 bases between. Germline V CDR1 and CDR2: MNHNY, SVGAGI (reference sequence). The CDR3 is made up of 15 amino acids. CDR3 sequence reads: CASSPERGRREKLFF. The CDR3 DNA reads TGTGCCAGCAGCCCAGAGCGGGGGCGGCGGGAAAAACTGTTTTTT.

CDR3 bases: TGTGCCAGCAGGAGCGGGGTCACAGATACGCAGTATTTT. Encoded protein: CASRSGVTDTQYF. The rearrangement uses TRBV4-2 and TRBJ2-3, with 7 bases fitting TRBD2. The CDR3 is made up of 13 amino acids. The V gene's germline CDR1 is LGHNA and CDR2 YNFKEQ. The V and J ends lost 6 bases and 2 bases, in that order; junction bases with no gene match: 2.

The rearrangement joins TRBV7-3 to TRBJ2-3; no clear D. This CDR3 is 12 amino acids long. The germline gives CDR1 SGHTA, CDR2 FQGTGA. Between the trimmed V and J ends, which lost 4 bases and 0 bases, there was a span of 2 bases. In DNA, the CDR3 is TGTGCCAGCAGCTCCAGCACAGATACGCAGTATTTT. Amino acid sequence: CASSSSTDTQYF.

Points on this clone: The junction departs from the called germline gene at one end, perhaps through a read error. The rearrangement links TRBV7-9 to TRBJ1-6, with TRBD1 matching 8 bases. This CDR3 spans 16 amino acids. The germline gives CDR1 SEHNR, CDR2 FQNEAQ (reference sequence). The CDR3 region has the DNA TGTGCCAGCAGCCTGAGACAGGGGCCGGGCAATTCACTCCTCCACTTT. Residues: CASSLRQGPGNSLLHF.

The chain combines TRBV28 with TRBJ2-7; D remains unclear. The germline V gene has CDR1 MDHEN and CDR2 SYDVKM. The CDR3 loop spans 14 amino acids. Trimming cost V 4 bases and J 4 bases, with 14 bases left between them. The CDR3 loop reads CASSSPTTEYEQYF. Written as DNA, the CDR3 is TGTGCCAGCAGTTCCCCGACAACCGAGTACGAGCAGTACTTC.

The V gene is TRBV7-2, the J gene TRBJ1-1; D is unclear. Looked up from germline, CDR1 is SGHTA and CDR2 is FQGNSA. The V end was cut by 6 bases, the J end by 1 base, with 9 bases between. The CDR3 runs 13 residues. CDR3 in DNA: TGTGCCAGCAGTTCCTTCAGGAACACTGAAGCTTTCTTT. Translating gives CASSSFRNTEAFF.

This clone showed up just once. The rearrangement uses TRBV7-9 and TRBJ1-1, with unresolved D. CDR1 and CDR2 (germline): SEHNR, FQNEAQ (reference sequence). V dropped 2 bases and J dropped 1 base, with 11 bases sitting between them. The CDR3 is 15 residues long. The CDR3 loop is CASSLKVVENTEAFF. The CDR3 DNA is TGTGCCAGCAGCTTAAAGGTAGTGGAGAACACTGAAGCTTTCTTT.

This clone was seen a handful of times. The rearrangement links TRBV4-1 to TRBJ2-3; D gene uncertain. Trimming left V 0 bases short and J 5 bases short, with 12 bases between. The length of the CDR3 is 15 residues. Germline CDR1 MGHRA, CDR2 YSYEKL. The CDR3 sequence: CASSQDGGTLDTQYF. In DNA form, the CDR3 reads TGCGCCAGCAGCCAAGATGGCGGTACTCTAGATACGCAGTATTTT.

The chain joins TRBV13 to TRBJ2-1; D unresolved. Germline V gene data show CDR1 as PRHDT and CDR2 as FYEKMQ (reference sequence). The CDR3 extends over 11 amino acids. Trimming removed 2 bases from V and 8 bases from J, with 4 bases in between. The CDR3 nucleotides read TGTGCCAGCAGCTTATATGATGAGCAGTTCTTC. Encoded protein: CASSLYDEQFF.

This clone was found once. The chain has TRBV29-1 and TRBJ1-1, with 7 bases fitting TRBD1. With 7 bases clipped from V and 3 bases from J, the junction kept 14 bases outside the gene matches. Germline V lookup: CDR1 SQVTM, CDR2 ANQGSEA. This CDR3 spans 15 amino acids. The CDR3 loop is CSAYFLGTAYTEAFF. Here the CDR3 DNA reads TGCAGCGCCTATTTTCTGGGGACAGCCTACACTGAAGCTTTCTTT.

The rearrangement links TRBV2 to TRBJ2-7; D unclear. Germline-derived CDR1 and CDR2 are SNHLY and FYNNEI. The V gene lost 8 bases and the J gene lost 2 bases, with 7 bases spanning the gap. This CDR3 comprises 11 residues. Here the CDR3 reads CASAQTYEQYF. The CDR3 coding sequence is TGTGCCAGCGCCCAGACCTACGAGCAGTACTTC.

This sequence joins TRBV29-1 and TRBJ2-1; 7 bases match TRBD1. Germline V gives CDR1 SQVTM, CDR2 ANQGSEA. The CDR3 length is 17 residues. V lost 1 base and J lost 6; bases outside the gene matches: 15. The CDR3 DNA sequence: TGCAGCGTTGAAGGAGGGCGAGACAGGGCCTCACTCAATGAGCAGTTCTTC. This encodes CSVEGGRDRASLNEQFF.

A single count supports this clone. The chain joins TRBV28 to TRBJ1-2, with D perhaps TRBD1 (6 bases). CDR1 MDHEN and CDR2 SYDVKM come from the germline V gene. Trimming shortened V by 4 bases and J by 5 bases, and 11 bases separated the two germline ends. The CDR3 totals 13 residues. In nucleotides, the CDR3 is TGTGCCAGCAGTTCGGGACAACCGTATGGCTACACCTTC. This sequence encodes CASSSGQPYGYTF.

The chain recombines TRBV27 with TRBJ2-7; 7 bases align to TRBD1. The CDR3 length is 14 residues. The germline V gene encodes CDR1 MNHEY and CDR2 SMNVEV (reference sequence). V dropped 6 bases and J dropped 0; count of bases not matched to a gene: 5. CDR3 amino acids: CASRLDRTSYEQYF. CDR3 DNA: TGTGCCAGCAGGCTGGACAGGACCTCCTACGAGCAGTACTTC.

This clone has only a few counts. CDR3 protein: CASSEVWQSSYEQYF. CDR3 in DNA: TGTGCCAGCAGTGAAGTTTGGCAGTCCTCCTACGAGCAGTACTTC. The rearrangement links TRBV6-1 to TRBJ2-7; no clear D. The CDR3 spans 15 residues. Per germline, CDR1 MNHNS and CDR2 SASEGT. Between the trimmed V and J ends, which lost 1 base and 0 bases, there was a span of 10 bases.

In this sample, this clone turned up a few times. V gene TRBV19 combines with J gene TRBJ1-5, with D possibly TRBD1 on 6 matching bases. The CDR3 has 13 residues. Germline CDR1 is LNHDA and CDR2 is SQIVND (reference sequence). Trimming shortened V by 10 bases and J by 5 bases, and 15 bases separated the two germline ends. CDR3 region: CAISRDTHQPQHF. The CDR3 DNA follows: TGTGCCATTTCCCGGGACACTCATCAGCCCCAGCATTTT.

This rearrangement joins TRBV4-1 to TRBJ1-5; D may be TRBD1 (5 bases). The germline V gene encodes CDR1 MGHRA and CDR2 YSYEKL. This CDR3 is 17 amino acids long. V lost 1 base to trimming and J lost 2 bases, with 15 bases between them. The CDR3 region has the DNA TGCGCCAGCAGCCAAGGGGGCGATTATGCAGGCAATCAGCCCCAGCATTTT. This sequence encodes CASSQGGDYAGNQPQHF.

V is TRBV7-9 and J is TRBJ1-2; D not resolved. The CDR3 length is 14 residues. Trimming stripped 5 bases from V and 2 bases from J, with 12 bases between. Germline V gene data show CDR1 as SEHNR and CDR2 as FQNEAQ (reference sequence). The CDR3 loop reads CASSISGTNYGYTF. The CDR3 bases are TGTGCCAGCAGCATCTCGGGAACCAACTATGGCTACACCTTC.

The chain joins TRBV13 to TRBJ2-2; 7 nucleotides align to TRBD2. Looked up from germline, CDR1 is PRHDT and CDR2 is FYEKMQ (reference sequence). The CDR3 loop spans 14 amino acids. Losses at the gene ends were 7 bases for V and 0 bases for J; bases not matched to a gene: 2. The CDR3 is CASTAGANTGELFF. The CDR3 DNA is TGTGCCAGCACGGCGGGGGCGAACACCGGGGAGCTGTTTTTT.

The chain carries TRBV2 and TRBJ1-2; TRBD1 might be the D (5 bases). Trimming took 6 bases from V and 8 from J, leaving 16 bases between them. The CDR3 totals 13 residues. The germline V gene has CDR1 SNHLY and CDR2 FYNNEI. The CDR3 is CASSDSRSRGYTF. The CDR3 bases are TGTGCCAGCAGCGACAGCCGATCAAGGGGCTACACCTTC.